A single sample gave rise to the 26 T cell receptor beta chains below, sequenced in a study of CD8 T cells in ankylosing spondylitis. From the 5' RACE reads, TCRdb called clonotypes with MiXCR, one entry per CDR3 protein. The sample carries 40,000 or so distinct CDR3 sequences, 2.7% recorded once. The specimen was blood, either unsorted or a sorted T cell fraction (not recorded which). These receptors came from a male donor with ankylosing spondylitis or in good health (not recorded which).

This clonotype was recorded at least ten times. The chain is built from TRBV9 and TRBJ2-2, with TRBD2 identical over 12 bases. The trim removed 4 bases at V and 4 bases at J, leaving 5 bases unmatched. The germline CDR1 and CDR2 sequences are SGDLS and YYNGEE. The CDR3 is made up of 16 amino acids. For the CDR3, the DNA is TGTGCCAGCAGCAACCTAGCGGGAGGGCGCACCGGGGAGCTGTTTTTT. This gives the protein CASSNLAGGRTGELFF. Full variable domain (outside the CDR3, taken from reference TRBV9 and TRBJ2-2): DSGVTQTPKHLITATGQRVTLRCSPRSGDLSVYWYQQSLDQGLQFLIQYYNGEERAKGNILERFSAQQFPDLHSELNLSSLELGDSALYFCASSNLAGGRTGELFFGEGSRLTVL.

On this clonotype itself: A junction end diverges from the germline sequence, so it may reflect a read error. The chain has TRBV9 and TRBJ2-5, with 8 bases lining up with TRBD1. CDR1 and CDR2 (germline): SGDLS, YYNGEE. The CDR3 contains 16 residues. The CDR3 DNA reads as TGTGCCAGCAGCCGCCGGACAGGGCCCCCCCAAGAGACCCAGCACTTC. Protein: CASSRRTGPPQETQHF.

Ten or more counts support this clonotype. This chain joins TRBV9 and TRBJ2-1, with D possibly TRBD2 on 6 matching bases. Trimming pared 0 bases from V and 10 bases from J, leaving 14 bases between. The CDR3 covers 14 residues. CDR1 and CDR2 (germline): SGDLS, YYNGEE. The CDR3, as DNA: TGTGCCAGCAGCGTAGCTTTTGCTAGCGCCGAGCAGTTCTTC. It yields the protein CASSVAFASAEQFF.

This clonotype has ten or more counts. The chain carries TRBV9 and TRBJ1-5; the D is unclear. The CDR3 has 13 amino acids. Germline V gene lookup returns CDR1 SGDLS and CDR2 YYNGEE. Trimming left V 2 bases short and J 5 bases short, with 8 bases between. The CDR3 DNA reads TGTGCCAGCAGCGTTAGGGTCGATCAGCCCCAGCATTTT. Its translation is CASSVRVDQPQHF. The entire variable domain, with the rest obtained from reference TRBV9 and TRBJ1-5, is as follows: DSGVTQTPKHLITATGQRVTLRCSPRSGDLSVYWYQQSLDQGLQFLIQYYNGEERAKGNILERFSAQQFPDLHSELNLSSLELGDSALYFCASSVRVDQPQHFGDGTRLSIL.

This clonotype came up many times. The V and J genes are TRBV9 and TRBJ1-2, with D possibly matching TRBD1 (5 bases). Germline CDR1 is SGDLS and CDR2 is YYNGEE. CDR3 length: 14 amino acids. The ends were cut back, 7 bases at V and 3 bases at J, with 16 bases in the middle. In DNA form, the CDR3 reads TGTGCCAGCTCCCGTGGGGGAGACGACTATGGCTACACCTTC. Amino acids: CASSRGGDDYGYTF.

J is TRBJ2-1 and V is TRBV9; D gene unclear. Germline lookup yields CDR1 SGDLS and CDR2 YYNGEE. The CDR3 spans 14 residues. The germline V and J ends were trimmed by 0 bases and 4 bases, with 8 bases remaining between them. As DNA, the CDR3 is TGTGCCAGCAGCGTAGACGACTCATACAATGAGCAGTTCTTC. This encodes CASSVDDSYNEQFF.

This clonotype was seen just once. Possible read error: a much larger clone is one base away. V and J are TRBV9 and TRBJ2-3, with 7 positions matching TRBD2. V gave up 5 bases and J gave up 9 bases; unmatched junction bases: 18. CDR3 size: 16 residues. Germline V gene data show CDR1 as SGDLS and CDR2 as YYNGEE. The CDR3 sequence is CASSTSLGGIGGTQYF. The CDR3 nucleotides are TGTGCCAGCAGTACCTCCCTGGGAGGGATTGGGGGGACGCAGTATTTT.

This clonotype was observed a handful of times. The V and J genes are TRBV9 and TRBJ2-2, with D maybe TRBD2 (5 bases). The CDR3 loop spans 13 amino acids. Germline-derived CDR1 and CDR2 are SGDLS and YYNGEE. V lost 0 bases and J 7 bases, leaving 7 bases between the germline ends. The CDR3 protein is CASSVGTDGELFF. CDR3 coding DNA: TGTGCCAGCAGCGTAGGGACTGACGGGGAGCTGTTTTTT. Combining the CDR3 with reference TRBV9 and TRBJ2-2 gives the whole variable domain DSGVTQTPKHLITATGQRVTLRCSPRSGDLSVYWYQQSLDQGLQFLIQYYNGEERAKGNILERFSAQQFPDLHSELNLSSLELGDSALYFCASSVGTDGELFFGEGSRLTVL.

This clonotype has ten or more counts. This chain connects TRBV9 to TRBJ2-3; 9 bases fit TRBD1. This CDR3 is built from 15 residues. With V trimmed by 3 bases and J by 1 base, 3 bases remained unmatched. Germline CDR1 and CDR2: SGDLS and YYNGEE. The CDR3: CASSATGGRTDTQYF. In DNA form, the CDR3 reads TGTGCCAGCAGCGCCACAGGGGGCCGCACAGATACGCAGTATTTT.

This clonotype was picked up many times. V usage is TRBV9 and J usage is TRBJ2-1; the D is unclear. CDR3 length: 15 amino acids. The germline V and J ends were trimmed by 0 bases and 0 bases, with 7 bases remaining between them. Looked up from germline, CDR1 is SGDLS and CDR2 is YYNGEE. The CDR3 DNA sequence: TGTGCCAGCAGCGTAGGTAGATCCTCCTACAATGAGCAGTTCTTC. Protein product: CASSVGRSSYNEQFF.

This clonotype was seen ten or more times. The genes are TRBV9 and TRBJ2-3; 7 nucleotides agree with TRBD1. CDR1 is SGDLS and CDR2 is YYNGEE in the germline V gene. The V gene end was trimmed by 0 bases and the J gene end by 1 base; junction bases not matched to a gene: 5. The CDR3 extends over 16 amino acids. In nucleotides, the CDR3 is TGTGCCAGCAGCGTAGTTTCAGGGGGAGGCACAGATACGCAGTATTTT. This codes for CASSVVSGGGTDTQYF.

There are many counts of this clonotype. This chain links TRBV9 with TRBJ2-1, with 10 bases identical to TRBD2. Germline lookup yields CDR1 SGDLS and CDR2 YYNGEE. V lost 4 bases and J lost 9; bases outside the gene matches: 7. The CDR3 is 14 amino acids. This chain's CDR3 is CASSKSGRVGEQFF. DNA for the CDR3: TGTGCCAGCAGCAAGAGCGGGAGGGTTGGTGAGCAGTTCTTC.

In its sample, this clonotype was seen many times. V gene TRBV9 combines with J gene TRBJ2-7; 7 nucleotides align to TRBD1. V was pared by 3 bases and J by 3 bases, with 9 bases of the junction left unmatched. Germline V gives CDR1 SGDLS, CDR2 YYNGEE. This CDR3 contains 15 residues. DNA of the CDR3: TGTGCCAGCAGCGCGGCCGGGACAGTGGGCTACGAGCAGTACTTC. The encoded protein is CASSAAGTVGYEQYF.

By sample share, this clonotype is medium-sized. This rearrangement joins TRBV9 to TRBJ2-1, with D possibly being TRBD2 (6 bases). V lost 4 bases to trimming and J lost 6 bases, with 17 bases between them. CDR3 length: 15 amino acids. Germline V lookup: CDR1 SGDLS, CDR2 YYNGEE. The CDR3 DNA sequence: TGTGCCAGCAGCCTTCACTGGGGGGAGAGCAATGAGCAGTTCTTC. It is translated as CASSLHWGESNEQFF. The whole variable domain, remainder taken from reference TRBV9 and TRBJ2-1, is DSGVTQTPKHLITATGQRVTLRCSPRSGDLSVYWYQQSLDQGLQFLIQYYNGEERAKGNILERFSAQQFPDLHSELNLSSLELGDSALYFCASSLHWGESNEQFFGPGTRLTVL.

This clonotype was detected ten times or more. This chain uses TRBV9 with TRBJ2-3; TRBD2 might be the D (5 bases). Trimming pared 0 bases from V and 6 bases from J, leaving 11 bases between. The CDR3 is 14 amino acids. Looked up from germline, CDR1 is SGDLS and CDR2 is YYNGEE. CDR3 in amino acids: CASSVAGVRDTQYF. Written as DNA, the CDR3 is TGTGCCAGCAGCGTAGCCGGGGTTCGCGATACGCAGTATTTT.

This clonotype was detected ten times or more. V is TRBV9 and J is TRBJ2-7; possibly TRBD2 for D (6 bases). CDR3 length: 15 residues. Trimming cost V 3 bases and J 5 bases, with 18 bases left between them. CDR1 is SGDLS, CDR2 YYNGEE, per germline. For the CDR3, the DNA is TGTGCCAGCAGCGCGGTGGGTGGAGGGAGAGACGAGCAGTACTTC. Its protein product is CASSAVGGGRDEQYF.

This clonotype was counted many times. The V gene is TRBV9, the J gene TRBJ2-3; perhaps TRBD1 as D (5 bases). This CDR3 contains 14 residues. Per the germline V gene, CDR1 is SGDLS and CDR2 is YYNGEE. Deletions cut 3 bases from V and 0 bases from J, with 8 bases between. The CDR3 here is CASSAQVSTDTQYF. CDR3 nucleotides: TGTGCCAGCAGCGCACAGGTTAGCACAGATACGCAGTATTTT.

This clonotype was found many times. The chain links TRBV9 to TRBJ2-7; 7 nucleotides line up with TRBD1. Looked up from germline, CDR1 is SGDLS and CDR2 is YYNGEE. V trimming: 5 bases; J trimming: 1 base; junction bases outside the gene matches: 9. This CDR3 contains 15 residues. The CDR3 sequence is CASSIGQEGSYEQYF. CDR3 coding DNA: TGTGCCAGCAGTATTGGACAGGAAGGATCCTACGAGCAGTACTTC.

This clonotype was observed a handful of times. It may be a read error: a sequence one base away is much more abundant. The rearrangement joins TRBV9 to TRBJ2-1, with D possibly TRBD2 on 5 matching bases. Trimming left V 3 bases short and J 6 bases short, with 16 bases between. CDR1 and CDR2 from the germline V gene are SGDLS and YYNGEE. This CDR3 comprises 15 residues. CDR3 loop: CASSEGRGSLNEQFF. The CDR3 bases are TGTGCCAGCAGCGAAGGGAGAGGGAGTCTCAATGAGCAGTTCTTC.

The V call is TRBV9, the J call TRBJ2-3; 9 nucleotides line up with TRBD2. CDR1 and CDR2 (germline): SGDLS, YYNGEE. The CDR3 has 17 amino acids. V trimming: 0 bases; J trimming: 3 bases; junction bases outside the gene matches: 8. CDR3 coding DNA: TGTGCCAGCAGCGTAGGGGCGGGAGGGCCCGGAACAGATACGCAGTATTTT. Translating it yields CASSVGAGGPGTDTQYF.

At least ten counts were recorded for this clonotype. This CDR3 is CASSVSPGTNTDTQYF. For the CDR3, the DNA is TGTGCCAGCAGCGTGTCGCCGGGGACCAACACAGATACGCAGTATTTT. V usage is TRBV9 and J usage is TRBJ2-3; either TRBD1 or TRBD2 may supply D (5 bases each). The CDR3 length is 16 residues. Between the trimmed V and J ends, which lost 2 bases and 2 bases, there was a span of 15 bases. Germline CDR1 SGDLS, CDR2 YYNGEE.

This clonotype was detected ten times or more. The V and J genes are TRBV21-1 and TRBJ1-5; TRBD1, the D gene given by the table, was not confirmed from the DNA. TRBV21-1 is reported as a pseudogene. The CDR3 consists of 15 residues. For the CDR3, the DNA is TGTGCCAGCAGCGCCGGGGGGACAGGGGGGGAGGCCCAGCATTTT. Encoded protein: CASSAGGTGGEAQHF.

This clonotype was recorded many times. The rearrangement joins TRBV9 to TRBJ2-2; 8 bases match TRBD2. CDR1 SGDLS and CDR2 YYNGEE come from the germline V gene. The length of the CDR3 is 15 residues. The junction had 3 bases not matched to a gene; V was cut back by 3 bases and J by 2 bases. The CDR3 DNA is TGTGCCAGCAGCGGTAGCGGGATCAACACCGGGGAGCTGTTTTTT. Its protein is CASSGSGINTGELFF.

This clonotype was counted at least ten times. The chain links TRBV9 to TRBJ2-5, with TRBD1 matching 8 bases. The germline CDR1 and CDR2 sequences are SGDLS and YYNGEE. V gave up 3 bases and J gave up 5 bases; unmatched junction bases: 9. This CDR3 region has 15 residues. CDR3 DNA sequence: TGTGCCAGCAGCGCCGAGACAGGGGTGCGGGAGACCCAGTACTTC. Translating gives CASSAETGVRETQYF.

This clonotype was picked up many times. V and J are TRBV9 and TRBJ2-1, with 7 positions matching TRBD2. CDR1 is SGDLS and CDR2 is YYNGEE in the germline V gene. The CDR3 has 17 amino acids. V was clipped by 1 base and J by 3 bases; unmatched bases: 10. The CDR3 loop reads CASSVSGGRRGYNEQFF. CDR3 in DNA: TGTGCCAGCAGCGTAAGTGGCGGGAGAAGGGGCTACAATGAGCAGTTCTTC.

This clonotype has at least ten counts. The chain joins TRBV9 to TRBJ2-7; either TRBD1 or TRBD2 may fit D (5 bases each). The CDR3 extends over 14 amino acids. The germline CDR1 and CDR2 sequences are SGDLS and YYNGEE. V lost 4 bases to trimming and J lost 0 bases, with 11 bases between them. The DNA for the CDR3 is TGTGCCAGCAGCCCGAGGGACCGCTCCTACGAGCAGTACTTC. This translates into CASSPRDRSYEQYF.